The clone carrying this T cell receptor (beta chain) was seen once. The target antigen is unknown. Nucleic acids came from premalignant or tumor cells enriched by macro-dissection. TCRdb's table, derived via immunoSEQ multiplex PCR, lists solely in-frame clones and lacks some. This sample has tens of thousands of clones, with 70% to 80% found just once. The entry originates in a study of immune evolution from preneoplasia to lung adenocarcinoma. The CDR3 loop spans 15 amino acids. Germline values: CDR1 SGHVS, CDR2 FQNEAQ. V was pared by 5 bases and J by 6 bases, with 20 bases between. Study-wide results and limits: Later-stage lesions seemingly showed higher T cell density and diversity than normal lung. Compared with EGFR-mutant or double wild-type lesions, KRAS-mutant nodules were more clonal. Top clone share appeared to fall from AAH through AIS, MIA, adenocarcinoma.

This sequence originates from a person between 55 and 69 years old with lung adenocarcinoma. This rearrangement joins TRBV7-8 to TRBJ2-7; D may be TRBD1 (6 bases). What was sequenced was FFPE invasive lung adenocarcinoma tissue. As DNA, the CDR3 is TGTGCCAGCAGCCCCCAGGGACAAGGGTCTGGCGAGCAGTACTTC. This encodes CASSPQGQGSGEQYF.